This TCR beta chain was observed in a study of T-cell memory formation after mild COVID-19. From germline, CDR1 is PRHDT and CDR2 FYEKMQ (reference sequence). Unmatched junction bases numbered 11, after V lost 5 bases and J lost 8 bases. CDR3 length equals 15 residues. TCRdb fed the 5' RACE reads into MiXCR, producing one record per CDR3 protein. In the table there are hundreds of thousands of distinct CDR3 sequences, approximately 20% of which are singletons. The sequenced sample was PBMCs or a T cell subset sorted from them (not recorded which). The TCR was taken from an adult woman who had mild COVID-19 (a few samples of this study predate the infection). Cell type and time point are not known. The V and J genes are TRBV13 and TRBJ1-2, with 10 bases fitting TRBD1. The CDR3 nucleotides are TGTGCCAGCAGCCACCGGGACAGGGGAGTGTACGGCTACACCTTC. Translated: CASSHRDRGVYGYTF. Supplemented by reference TRBV13 and TRBJ1-2, the full variable domain reads AAGVIQSPRHLIKEKRETATLKCYPIPRHDTVYWYQQGPGQDPQFLISFYEKMQSDKGSIPDRFSAQQFSDYHSELNMSSLELGDSALYFCASSHRDRGVYGYTFGSGTRLTVV.